The 3 T cell receptor beta chains listed next were all sequenced from one sample in a study of sequential checkpoint blockade in melanoma. Sequencing used immunoSEQ multiplex PCR; TCRdb keeps in-frame clones, though not all of them. The data contain 9,500 to 15,000 clones, 82% of them singletons. Treatment: randomized to nivolumab then ipilimumab (arm A) or the reverse (arm B). Sequenced here: CD8+ T cells sorted from blood (inferred from file names), sampled from a patient given nivolumab and ipilimumab in sequence. The receptors shown here come from a human donor with melanoma.

The V and J genes are TRBV28 and TRBJ1-5; D gene unclear. The germline V gene encodes CDR1 MDHEN and CDR2 SYDVKM. Trimming left V 2 bases short and J 5 bases short, with 10 bases between. This CDR3 contains 14 residues. The CDR3 region has the DNA TGTGCCAGCAGTTTAGAGGCAGCCTATCAGCCCCAGCATTTT. It codes for CASSLEAAYQPQHF.

Only a few counts were recorded for this clone. The chain joins TRBV10-3 to TRBJ2-7; 12 bases are a match to TRBD1. CDR3 length equals 14 residues. J was trimmed by 5 bases and V by 6 bases; bases with no gene match: 5. The germline V gene encodes CDR1 ENHRY and CDR2 SYGVKD. DNA of the CDR3: TGTGCCATCAGGGGGGACAGGGGGCAACACGAGCAGTACTTC. Its protein is CAIRGDRGQHEQYF.

In nucleotides, the CDR3 is TGTGCCAGCAGTGAATTGGGACAGGGTATCAGGCAGTACTTC. Its protein product is CASSELGQGIRQYF. The rearrangement joins TRBV25-1 to TRBJ2-7; 9 bases align to TRBD1. The V gene end was trimmed by 1 base and the J gene end by 9 bases; junction bases not matched to a gene: 7. In germline, CDR1 is MGHDK, CDR2 SYGVNS. The CDR3 consists of 14 residues.